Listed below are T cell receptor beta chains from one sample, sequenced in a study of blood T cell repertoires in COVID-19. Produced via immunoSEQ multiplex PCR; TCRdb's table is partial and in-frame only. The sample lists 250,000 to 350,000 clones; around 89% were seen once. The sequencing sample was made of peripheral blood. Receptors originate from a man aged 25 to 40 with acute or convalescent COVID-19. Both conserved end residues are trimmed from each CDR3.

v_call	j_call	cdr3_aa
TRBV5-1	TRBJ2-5	ASSLRTGGQETQY
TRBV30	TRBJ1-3	AGSNPWGLAGNTIY
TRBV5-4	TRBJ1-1	ASTTNRNTEAF
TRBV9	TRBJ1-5	ASSATGVQPQH
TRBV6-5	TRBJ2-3	ASSYSDIRTDTQY
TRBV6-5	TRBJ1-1	ASRLPGLRGEAF
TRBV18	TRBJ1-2	ASSPRRQGGVGYT
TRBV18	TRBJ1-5	ASSPTTGNQPQH
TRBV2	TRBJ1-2	ASRAQGQGYGYT
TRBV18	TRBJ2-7	ASSPKPGGYEQY
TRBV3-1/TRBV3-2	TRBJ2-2	ASSQAGNGELF
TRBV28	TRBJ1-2	ASNTGWGQGGYT
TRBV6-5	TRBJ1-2	ASRNQATANYGYT
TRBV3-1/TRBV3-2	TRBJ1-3	ASSQGGSGNTIY
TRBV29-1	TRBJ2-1	SVGTSTEQF
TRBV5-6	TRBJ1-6	ASSLNKLPNSPLH
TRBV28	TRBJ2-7	ASSFGGKFYEQY
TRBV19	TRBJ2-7	ASSNGGGWSYEQY
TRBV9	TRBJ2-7	ASSPRGGVYEQY
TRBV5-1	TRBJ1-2	ASSLSPSNFYGYT
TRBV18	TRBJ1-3	ASSQAQGPGNTIY
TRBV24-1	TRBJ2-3	ATSDSSVRTDTQY
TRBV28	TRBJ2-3	ASRGTTGAIRPTDTQY
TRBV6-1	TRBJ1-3	ASSESAGSGVG
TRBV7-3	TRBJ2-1	ASSFSGGANEQF
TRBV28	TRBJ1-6	ASRNQGNAYNSPLH
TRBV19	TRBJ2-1	ASSISQAGGPRNEQF
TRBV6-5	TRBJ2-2	ASSYGALNTGELF